The 21 T cell receptor beta chains presented below share a single source sample, sequenced in a study of blood T cell repertoires in COVID-19. Libraries were prepared by immunoSEQ multiplex PCR; TCRdb keeps only in-frame clonotypes and omits some of them. In the table there are approximately 480,000 clones, 89% of which are singletons. The sequencing input was peripheral blood. The receptors stem from a man aged 18 to 29 with COVID-19, enrolled during active disease.

The sample holds one count of this clone. This chain links TRBV5-1 with TRBJ2-1; 7 positions match TRBD1. Germline V gene data show CDR1 as SGHRS and CDR2 as YFSETQ. V was pared by 4 bases and J by 7 bases, with 8 bases of the junction left unmatched. This CDR3 comprises 14 residues. The CDR3 region is CASSLRDSQNEQFF. CDR3 coding DNA: TGCGCCAGCAGCCTCCGGGACAGTCAGAATGAGCAGTTCTTC.

The rearrangement uses TRBV13 and TRBJ1-2; 7 bases are a match to TRBD1. This CDR3 has 13 amino acids. Germline values: CDR1 PRHDT, CDR2 FYEKMQ (reference sequence). V was clipped by 2 bases and J by 6 bases; unmatched bases: 3. The CDR3 nucleotides are TGTGCCAGCAGCTTAACAACAGGGGATGGCTACACCTTC. As protein: CASSLTTGDGYTF. Together with reference TRBV13 and TRBJ1-2, the CDR3 gives the full variable domain: AAGVIQSPRHLIKEKRETATLKCYPIPRHDTVYWYQQGPGQDPQFLISFYEKMQSDKGSIPDRFSAQQFSDYHSELNMSSLELGDSALYFCASSLTTGDGYTFGSGTRLTVV.

On this clone: The sample contains more than one DNA sequence encoding this CDR3. This chain joins TRBV7-2 and TRBJ2-5, with TRBD2 matching over 11 bases. The trim removed 3 bases at V and 5 bases at J, leaving 2 bases unmatched. This CDR3 has 14 residues. Germline V CDR1 and CDR2: SGHTA, FQGNSA. DNA of the CDR3: TGTGCCAGCAGCTTGGGACTAGCGGTGGAGACCCAGTACTTC. Protein sequence: CASSLGLAVETQYF.

The rearrangement links TRBV6-5 to TRBJ1-4, with TRBD1 identical over 8 bases. CDR3 length: 14 residues. Trimming removed 6 bases from V and 4 bases from J; junction bases left unmatched: 4. From germline, CDR1 is MNHEY and CDR2 SVGAGI. In DNA form, the CDR3 reads TGTGCCAGCAGCCTGGACAGGGATAATGAAAAACTGTTTTTT. Translation gives CASSLDRDNEKLFF.

This chain joins TRBV19 and TRBJ1-6, with D unresolved. Looked up from germline, CDR1 is LNHDA and CDR2 is SQIVND (reference sequence). V was clipped by 3 bases and J by 7 bases, with 13 bases between them. The CDR3 contains 15 residues. The CDR3 spells CASSIISEENSPLHF. Written as DNA, the CDR3 is TGTGCCAGTAGTATTATATCAGAGGAAAATTCACCCCTCCACTTT.

This sequence joins TRBV11-2 and TRBJ1-6; D is ambiguous. Per germline, CDR1 SGHAT and CDR2 FQNNGV. This CDR3 region has 14 residues. Trimming pared 1 base from V and 6 bases from J, leaving 7 bases between. CDR3 DNA sequence: TGTGCCAGCAGCTTAGGAGTGATTAATTCACCCCTCCACTTT. This sequence encodes CASSLGVINSPLHF. The whole variable domain, filled in from reference TRBV11-2 and TRBJ1-6, reads EAGVAQSPRYKIIEKRQSVAFWCNPISGHATLYWYQQILGQGPKLLIQFQNNGVVDDSQLPKDRFSAERLKGVDSTLKIQPAKLEDSAVYLCASSLGVINSPLHFGNGTRLTVT.

As for this clone: At one end the junction does not follow the germline gene, possibly because of a read error. V and J are TRBV5-4 and TRBJ1-4, with 7 bases that match TRBD1. Germline V lookup: CDR1 SGHNT, CDR2 YYREEE (reference sequence). The CDR3 runs 15 residues. This chain's CDR3 is CATSAKNGQAGKLFF. CDR3 in DNA: TGTGCCACCAGCGCCAAAAATGGACAGGCCGGAAAACTGTTTTTT.

This clone was detected only a few times. The chain uses TRBV12-2 and TRBJ2-1; TRBD1, the table's D call, was not compared with the DNA. TRBV12-2 is a recognized pseudogene. The CDR3 runs to 14 residues. The DNA for the CDR3 is TGTGCAAGTCGGTTGAGACAGGGGCACAGTGAGCAGTTCTTC. This codes for CASRLRQGHSEQFF.

This clone turned up a few times. The V call is TRBV7-9, the J call TRBJ1-5; D possibly corresponds to TRBD1 (5 bases). The CDR3 is made up of 14 amino acids. Germline V CDR1 and CDR2: SEHNR, FQNEAQ (reference sequence). V lost 4 bases and J 2 bases, leaving 9 bases between the germline ends. CDR3 residues: CASSSGGGNQPQHF. The CDR3 DNA follows: TGTGCCAGCAGCTCAGGAGGGGGCAATCAGCCCCAGCATTTT.

The V call is TRBV7-9, the J call TRBJ2-7, with D uncertain. CDR3 size: 12 residues. The ends were cut back, 1 base at V and 6 bases at J, with 7 bases in the middle. In germline, CDR1 is SEHNR, CDR2 FQNEAQ (reference sequence). The chain's CDR3 is CASSLDPGEQYF. As DNA, the CDR3 is TGTGCCAGCAGCTTAGACCCCGGCGAGCAGTACTTC.

The rearrangement links TRBV6-5 to TRBJ1-1; TRBD1 matches 7 bases. With 8 bases clipped from V and 0 bases from J, the junction kept 3 bases outside the gene matches. CDR3 length: 13 residues. Germline V gives CDR1 MNHEY, CDR2 SVGAGI. The CDR3 is CASGQVMNTEAFF. CDR3 nucleotides: TGTGCCAGCGGACAGGTGATGAACACTGAAGCTTTCTTT.

This clone was seen once. The chain has TRBV11-3 and TRBJ2-1; 9 nucleotides agree with TRBD1. There are 15 residues in the CDR3. Germline-derived CDR1 and CDR2 are SGHNT and YENEEA. V shed 1 base and J 6 bases; nucleotides not matched to a gene: 4. This chain's CDR3 is CASSLAGTGFNEQFF. CDR3 in DNA: TGTGCCAGCAGCTTAGCCGGGACAGGGTTCAATGAGCAGTTCTTC.

In its sample, this clone was seen once. V is TRBV6-1 and J is TRBJ1-1; D not resolved. The CDR3 extends over 13 amino acids. The germline V gene encodes CDR1 MNHNS and CDR2 SASEGT. V was clipped by 1 base and J by 0 bases, with 3 bases between them. CDR3 sequence (DNA): TGTGCCAGCAGTGAAGGAGTGAACACTGAAGCTTTCTTT. It is translated as CASSEGVNTEAFF.

In this sample, this clone turned up once. The V call is TRBV5-1, the J call TRBJ2-5; perhaps TRBD2 as D (6 bases). The CDR3 runs 14 residues. Germline CDR1 SGHRS, CDR2 YFSETQ. Trimming took off 0 bases at V and 7 bases at J, with 13 bases between the two ends. CDR3 in amino acids: CASSLARRGGTQYF. CDR3 DNA sequence: TGCGCCAGCAGCTTGGCCAGGAGGGGAGGGACCCAGTACTTC.

The V and J genes are TRBV28 and TRBJ1-5, with D possibly TRBD1 on 5 matching bases. Trimming removed 10 bases at V and 1 base at J, with 20 bases between. Per the germline V gene, CDR1 is MDHEN and CDR2 is SYDVKM. This CDR3 is 16 amino acids long. The CDR3 region is CATRVAWGGSNQPQHF. As DNA, the CDR3 is TGTGCCACCCGGGTCGCGTGGGGGGGAAGCAATCAGCCCCAGCATTTT.

The chain is built from TRBV10-2 and TRBJ1-5; D gene ambiguous. The germline CDR1 and CDR2 sequences are WSHSY and SAAADI. Trimming cost V 3 bases and J 9 bases, with 6 bases left between them. The CDR3 has 11 residues. CDR3 sequence: CASSDSGPQHF. The CDR3 nucleotides are TGCGCCAGCAGTGATAGTGGGCCCCAGCATTTT.

The chain combines TRBV4-1 with TRBJ1-5; D ambiguous. This CDR3 is 17 amino acids long. With 0 bases removed from V and 0 bases from J, the gap between germline ends came to 12 bases. CDR1 and CDR2 (germline): MGHRA, YSYEKL. This chain's CDR3 is CASSQDGGQNSNQPQHF. The CDR3 DNA is TGCGCCAGCAGCCAAGACGGCGGCCAGAATAGCAATCAGCCCCAGCATTTT.

V and J are TRBV29-1 and TRBJ2-2; 7 positions match TRBD2. The CDR3 extends over 13 amino acids. V lost 6 bases to trimming and J lost 6 bases; unmatched junction nucleotides: 7. Germline V gives CDR1 SQVTM, CDR2 ANQGSEA. The CDR3 here is CSVTTGGAGELFF. DNA of the CDR3: TGCAGCGTCACCACGGGGGGAGCCGGGGAGCTGTTTTTT.

V usage is TRBV3-1 (or the pseudogene TRBV3-2) and J usage is TRBJ2-1, with 12 bases fitting TRBD2. This CDR3 region has 16 residues. CDR1 is LGHDT and CDR2 is YNNKEL in the germline V gene (reference sequence). Trimming cost V 4 bases and J 4 bases; bases outside gene matches: 5. The DNA for the CDR3 is TGTGCCAGCAGCCTTCTAACTAGCGGGAGGTACAATGAGCAGTTCTTC. Translating gives CASSLLTSGRYNEQFF.

The genes are TRBV6-5 and TRBJ2-7, with 11 nucleotides matching TRBD1. Germline V CDR1 and CDR2: MNHEY, SVGAGI. J was trimmed by 2 bases and V by 5 bases; bases with no gene match: 2. The length of the CDR3 is 14 residues. CDR3 sequence (DNA): TGTGCCAGCAGTATGGGACAGGGGGCCTACGAGCAGTACTTC. Translation gives CASSMGQGAYEQYF.

The chain combines TRBV6-5 with TRBJ2-7; 9 bases line up with TRBD1. The length of the CDR3 is 15 residues. The germline gives CDR1 MNHEY, CDR2 SVGAGI. V dropped 6 bases and J dropped 2; count of bases not matched to a gene: 8. The CDR3 DNA follows: TGTGCCAGCAGAGGGTGGGGACAGGGCACCTACGAGCAGTACTTC. Its translation is CASRGWGQGTYEQYF.